A single sample is the source of the 9 T cell receptor beta chains below, sequenced in a study of T cell repertoires in cytomegalovirus infection. Via MiXCR, TCRdb re-called the reads, giving one row per CDR3 protein. The table lists around 260,000 distinct CDR3 sequences, more than 20% of them singletons. The material sequenced was PBMCs. The receptors derive from a human donor in good health (CMV status not recorded). Some clones in this sample may be carry-over from other donors' samples.

J is TRBJ1-6 and V is TRBV2, with D perhaps matching TRBD1 (5 bases). Germline CDR1 is SNHLY and CDR2 is FYNNEI. V was trimmed by 4 bases and J by 10 bases, leaving 17 bases between them. The CDR3 is made up of 15 amino acids. The DNA of the CDR3 is TGTGCCAGCAGTGTCTCCGAGACAGTTCGCTCACCCCTCCACTTT. This encodes CASSVSETVRSPLHF.

The chain links TRBV6-5 to TRBJ1-1; tentative D call: TRBD1 (5 bases). Trimming pared 0 bases from V and 2 bases from J, leaving 10 bases between. CDR1 MNHEY and CDR2 SVGAGI come from the germline V gene. This CDR3 contains 15 residues. The CDR3 protein is CASSYSGDPNTEAFF. In DNA, the CDR3 is TGTGCCAGCAGTTACTCTGGGGACCCAAACACTGAAGCTTTCTTT.

This clonotype appeared many times. The rearrangement links TRBV7-2 to TRBJ1-1; D is perhaps TRBD1 (5 bases). The CDR3 spans 15 residues. From germline, CDR1 is SGHTA and CDR2 FQGNSA. V gave up 2 bases and J gave up 0 bases, with 10 bases separating them. Written as DNA, the CDR3 is TGTGCCAGCAGCTTATGGGGGACCCTGAACACTGAAGCTTTCTTT. This translates into CASSLWGTLNTEAFF.

The CDR3 loop is CASRIPGQGTGYTF. In nucleotides, the CDR3 is TGTGCCAGCAGAATTCCGGGACAGGGGACAGGGTACACCTTC. This chain connects TRBV27 to TRBJ1-2, with 10 bases aligning to TRBD1. V shed 6 bases and J 11 bases; nucleotides not matched to a gene: 12. Germline loops: CDR1 MNHEY, CDR2 SMNVEV (reference sequence). This CDR3 comprises 14 residues.

This clonotype occurred many times. This chain uses TRBV28 with TRBJ1-1, with D uncertain. The V end was cut by 4 bases, the J end by 10 bases, with 16 bases between. Germline assignment: CDR1 MDHEN and CDR2 SYDVKM. This CDR3 spans 13 amino acids. In DNA, the CDR3 is TGTGCCAGCAGTTCCCTCTCGAGGCTGGCAGCTTTCTTT. Protein: CASSSLSRLAAFF.

The chain recombines TRBV5-1 with TRBJ1-6; D is ambiguous. The CDR3 spans 15 residues. The V and J ends lost 5 bases and 10 bases respectively, with 19 bases between them. Germline values: CDR1 SGHRS, CDR2 YFSETQ. The CDR3 reads CASRPRAAVDSPLHF. CDR3 bases: TGCGCCAGCAGGCCTCGGGCGGCGGTGGACTCACCCCTCCACTTT.

This clonotype was detected many times. The chain combines TRBV28 with TRBJ2-1; the D is unclear. There are 15 residues in the CDR3. The germline V gene encodes CDR1 MDHEN and CDR2 SYDVKM. Deletions cut 4 bases from V and 10 bases from J, with 20 bases between. The CDR3 spells CASSSQDGSLREQFF. As DNA, the CDR3 is TGTGCCAGCAGTTCTCAGGACGGCTCGTTGAGGGAGCAGTTCTTC.

This clonotype was found a few times. One end of the junction fails to match germline, which may point to a read error. This rearrangement joins TRBV29-1 to TRBJ1-2; TRBD1 matches at 7 bases. The CDR3 runs to 14 residues. Germline V gene data show CDR1 as SQVTM and CDR2 as ANQGSEA. The CDR3 nucleotides are TGCAGCGTTCAAGACAGGGCCTTTACAGGTGGCTACACCTTC. It codes for CSVQDRAFTGGYTF.

This CDR3 reads CASNPGQGRNEQFF. CDR3 sequence (DNA): TGTGCCAGCAACCCGGGACAGGGGCGGAATGAGCAGTTCTTC. V gene TRBV12-3 or TRBV12-4 combines with J gene TRBJ2-1; 10 bases are a match to TRBD1. The junction had 7 bases not matched to a gene; V was cut back by 7 bases and J by 7 bases. This CDR3 region has 14 residues.